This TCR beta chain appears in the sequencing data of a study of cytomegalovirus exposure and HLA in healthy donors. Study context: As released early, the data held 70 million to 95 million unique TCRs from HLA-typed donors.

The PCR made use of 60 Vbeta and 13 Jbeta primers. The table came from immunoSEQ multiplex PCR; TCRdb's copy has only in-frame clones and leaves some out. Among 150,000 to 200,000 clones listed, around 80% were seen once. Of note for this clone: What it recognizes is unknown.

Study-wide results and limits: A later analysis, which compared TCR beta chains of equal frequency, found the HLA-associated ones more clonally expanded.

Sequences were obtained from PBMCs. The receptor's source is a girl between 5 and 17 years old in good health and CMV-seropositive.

The CDR3 nucleotides read TGCGCCAGCAGCCAAGGCGGGGTTGGAAACACCATATATTTT. Translating gives CASSQGGVGNTIYF. The chain combines TRBV4-3 with TRBJ1-3, with no clear D. With 1 base removed from V and 3 bases from J, the gap between germline ends came to 7 bases. In germline, CDR1 is LGHNA, CDR2 YSLEER. CDR3 size: 14 residues.